This entry features one T cell receptor (beta chain) sequence. The authors' processing: Estimation of nucleated cell counts was performed using reference gene primer amplification. Method: immunoSEQ multiplex PCR; TCRdb's copy keeps in-frame clones and lacks some. V, J and clone size were drawn from that table, and D and trimming were deduced from the DNA. Here the sample spans 250,000 to 300,000 clones, approximately 88% being singletons. CDR1 LNHDA and CDR2 SQIVND come from the germline V gene (reference sequence). CDR3 length: 19 amino acids. V trimming: 6 bases; J trimming: 3 bases; junction bases outside the gene matches: 13. This entry comes from a study of blood T cell repertoires in COVID-19. Study-level background: Samples of COVID-19 (acute and convalescent) were obtained from the United States, Italy and Spain.

The sequence derives from a woman in her twenties or thirties who had recovered from COVID-19. The sequenced material came from peripheral blood. This chain uses TRBV19 with TRBJ2-3; TRBD2 aligns across 15 bases. CDR3: CASSISRTSGGAGTDTQYF. CDR3 in DNA: TGTGCCAGTAGCATATCGCGGACTAGCGGGGGGGCGGGGACAGATACGCAGTATTTT.